These T cell receptor beta chains were read from a single sample in a study of T cells in Graves' hyperthyroidism and ophthalmopathy. TCRdb redid the calling of the multiplex PCR reads with MiXCR, one entry per CDR3 protein. The repertoire holds 450,000 to 650,000 distinct CDR3 sequences, more than 13% seen once, with 7% to 9% in the top ten. Sequenced: blood. Receptors were obtained from a woman under 30 with Graves' ophthalmopathy. The CDR3 runs from the conserved cysteine through the conserved F or W. Fields, in order: J gene, D gene, clone size, V gene, CDR3 protein, CDR3 DNA. The D gene is left open where the match is weak. Rows give clone size only sometimes, using once, few, many, or a class for an expanded clone.

j_gene: TRBJ1-2
d_gene: -
abundance: many
v_gene: TRBV6-6
CDR3aa: CASSYSSQGYGYTF
CDR3nt: TGTGCCAGCAGTTACTCGAGTCAGGGCTATGGCTACACCTTC

j_gene: TRBJ2-7
d_gene: -
abundance: few
v_gene: TRBV9
CDR3aa: CASSGGPGSSYEQYF
CDR3nt: TGTGCCAGCAGCGGGGGTCCGGGGAGCTCCTACGAGCAGTACTTC

j_gene: TRBJ2-2
d_gene: -
abundance: many
v_gene: TRBV6-2/TRBV6-3
CDR3aa: CASRPTGVYTGELFF
CDR3nt: TGTGCCAGCAGACCCACGGGGGTCTACACCGGGGAGCTGTTTTTT

j_gene: TRBJ1-1
d_gene: -
abundance: few
v_gene: TRBV9
CDR3aa: CASSVDPRGGDTEAFF
CDR3nt: TGTGCCAGCAGCGTAGACCCCAGGGGAGGTGACACTGAAGCTTTCTTT

j_gene: TRBJ2-1
d_gene: TRBD2
abundance: many
v_gene: TRBV6-2/TRBV6-3
CDR3aa: CASSQTSGRSYEQFF
CDR3nt: TGTGCCAGCAGCCAAACTAGCGGGAGGAGCTATGAGCAGTTCTTC

j_gene: TRBJ2-1
d_gene: TRBD2
abundance: many
v_gene: TRBV7-8
CDR3aa: CASSIYSGSSYNEQFF
CDR3nt: TGTGCCAGCAGCATCTATAGCGGGAGCTCCTACAATGAGCAGTTCTTC

j_gene: TRBJ1-1
d_gene: TRBD1
abundance: few
v_gene: TRBV6-2/TRBV6-3
CDR3aa: CASSYPRGYMNTEAFF
CDR3nt: TGTGCCAGCAGTTACCCCAGGGGGTACATGAACACTGAAGCTTTCTTT

j_gene: TRBJ1-1
d_gene: -
abundance: few
v_gene: TRBV15
CDR3aa: CATSRDRAGTEAFF
CDR3nt: TGTGCCACCAGCAGAGATCGCGCAGGCACTGAAGCTTTCTTT

j_gene: TRBJ1-2
d_gene: TRBD1
abundance: few
v_gene: TRBV27
CDR3aa: CASSLSGQGTYGYTF
CDR3nt: TGTGCCAGCAGTTTATCAGGACAGGGTACCTATGGCTACACCTTC

j_gene: TRBJ2-1
d_gene: TRBD2
abundance: many
v_gene: TRBV4-3
CDR3aa: CASSQGGLAVPLYNEQFF
CDR3nt: TGCGCCAGCAGCCAGGGGGGACTAGCGGTTCCTCTGTACAATGAGCAGTTCTTC

j_gene: TRBJ2-7
d_gene: -
abundance: few
v_gene: TRBV6-5
CDR3aa: CASSYSQGFSYEQYF
CDR3nt: TGTGCCAGCAGTTACTCGCAGGGGTTCTCCTACGAGCAGTACTTC

j_gene: TRBJ2-2
d_gene: -
abundance: many
v_gene: TRBV3-1
CDR3aa: CASSQEGELFF
CDR3nt: TGTGCCAGCAGCCAAGAAGGGGAGCTGTTTTTT

j_gene: TRBJ2-7
d_gene: -
abundance: few
v_gene: TRBV9
CDR3aa: CASSVDGGGENEQYF
CDR3nt: TGTGCCAGCAGCGTAGACGGCGGAGGGGAGAACGAGCAGTACTTC

j_gene: TRBJ2-4
d_gene: -
abundance: many
v_gene: TRBV28
CDR3aa: CASSFGRGSGNIQYF
CDR3nt: TGTGCCAGCAGTTTTGGTCGGGGGTCCGGAAACATTCAGTACTTC

j_gene: TRBJ2-7
d_gene: TRBD1
abundance: many
v_gene: TRBV2
CDR3aa: CASRTGVDEQYF
CDR3nt: TGTGCCAGCAGAACAGGGGTGGACGAGCAGTACTTC

j_gene: TRBJ2-3
d_gene: -
abundance: many
v_gene: TRBV12-3/TRBV12-4
CDR3aa: CASSLARYTLTDTQYF
CDR3nt: TGTGCCAGCAGTTTAGCCCGATATACGCTCACAGATACGCAGTATTTT

j_gene: TRBJ2-3
d_gene: -
abundance: -
v_gene: TRBV7-9
CDR3aa: CASSLRQSQSTDTQYF
CDR3nt: TGTGCCAGCAGCTTAAGACAGAGCCAAAGCACAGATACGCAGTATTTT

j_gene: TRBJ2-7
d_gene: TRBD1
abundance: many
v_gene: TRBV27
CDR3aa: CASSSRRDSLGAYEQYF
CDR3nt: TGTGCCAGCAGTTCCCGCCGGGACAGTCTCGGGGCCTACGAGCAGTACTTC

j_gene: TRBJ1-5
d_gene: -
abundance: -
v_gene: TRBV27
CDR3aa: CASSLPQHF
CDR3nt: TGTGCCAGCAGCTTGCCCCAGCATTTT

j_gene: TRBJ2-1
d_gene: -
abundance: many
v_gene: TRBV2
CDR3aa: CASSEGGTDEQFF
CDR3nt: TGTGCCAGCAGTGAAGGGGGAACGGATGAGCAGTTCTTC

j_gene: TRBJ1-2
d_gene: -
abundance: -
v_gene: TRBV7-2
CDR3aa: CASSDPGRIPYGYTF
CDR3nt: TGTGCCAGCAGCGATCCGGGACGGATCCCTTATGGCTACACCTTC

j_gene: TRBJ2-1
d_gene: TRBD2
abundance: many
v_gene: TRBV6-1
CDR3aa: CASSRPGLVAYNEQFF
CDR3nt: TGTGCCAGCAGCAGACCGGGACTAGTCGCCTACAATGAGCAGTTCTTC

j_gene: TRBJ2-1
d_gene: TRBD1
abundance: many
v_gene: TRBV11-2
CDR3aa: CASSYRGPYNEQFF
CDR3nt: TGTGCCAGCAGTTACAGGGGGCCCTACAATGAGCAGTTCTTC

j_gene: TRBJ2-2
d_gene: TRBD2
abundance: many
v_gene: TRBV12-3/TRBV12-4
CDR3aa: CASSQTSTVSGELFF
CDR3nt: TGTGCCAGCAGTCAGACTAGCACGGTGTCCGGGGAGCTGTTTTTT

j_gene: TRBJ2-1
d_gene: -
abundance: few
v_gene: TRBV20-1
CDR3aa: CSANGESSYNEQFF
CDR3nt: TGCAGTGCTAATGGGGAGAGCTCCTACAATGAGCAGTTCTTC

j_gene: TRBJ1-1
d_gene: TRBD1
abundance: many
v_gene: TRBV11-2
CDR3aa: CASSDPYRGGTEAFF
CDR3nt: TGTGCCAGCAGCGATCCTTACAGGGGAGGAACTGAAGCTTTCTTT

j_gene: TRBJ1-1
d_gene: TRBD1
abundance: -
v_gene: TRBV4-2
CDR3aa: CASSQGPGQGMNTEAFF
CDR3nt: TGTGCCAGCAGCCAAGGGCCGGGACAGGGCATGAACACTGAAGCTTTCTTT

j_gene: TRBJ1-4
d_gene: -
abundance: many
v_gene: TRBV7-9
CDR3aa: CASSSPAAGGEKLFF
CDR3nt: TGTGCCAGCAGCTCCCCGGCAGCGGGGGGGGAAAAACTGTTTTTT

j_gene: TRBJ2-7
d_gene: -
abundance: many
v_gene: TRBV27
CDR3aa: CASSLQGTDASYEQYF
CDR3nt: TGTGCCAGCAGTCTTCAAGGGACCGACGCCTCCTACGAGCAGTACTTC

j_gene: TRBJ2-2
d_gene: TRBD2
abundance: many
v_gene: TRBV7-6
CDR3aa: CASSPTSGLMGTGELFF
CDR3nt: TGTGCCAGCAGCCCGACTAGCGGGCTAATGGGCACCGGGGAGCTGTTTTTT

j_gene: TRBJ1-1
d_gene: -
abundance: few
v_gene: TRBV19
CDR3aa: CASSTGAEDTEAFF
CDR3nt: TGTGCCAGTAGTACAGGTGCTGAGGACACTGAAGCTTTCTTT